The 14 T cell receptor beta chains below all came from one sample that was sequenced in a study of shared clonotypes between healthy human individuals. Assay: immunoSEQ multiplex PCR; the TCRdb copy retains only in-frame clones and omits some. The profile shows 1.6 million or so clones, roughly 98.5% of them singletons. Sequenced: naive CD4+ T cells sorted from blood. Subset reported: CD45RA+ positively selected. The origin of the receptors is a man in his thirties or forties in good health.

V gene TRBV29-1 combines with J gene TRBJ2-6; the D gene is possibly TRBD1 (6 bases). Germline V gives CDR1 SQVTM, CDR2 ANQGSEA. Between the trimmed V and J ends, which lost 7 bases and 2 bases, there was a span of 15 bases. This CDR3 is 15 amino acids long. This CDR3 is CSAVQGPAGANVLTF. CDR3 DNA: TGCAGCGCCGTACAGGGCCCGGCTGGGGCCAACGTCCTGACTTTC.

This sequence joins TRBV5-1 and TRBJ2-5, with TRBD2 matching 9 bases. CDR1 SGHRS and CDR2 YFSETQ come from the germline V gene. This CDR3 is built from 16 residues. Losses at the gene ends were 0 bases for V and 4 bases for J; bases not matched to a gene: 7. The CDR3 sequence: CASSLVGSGSSETQYF. The DNA of the CDR3 is TGCGCCAGCAGCTTGGTTGGTAGCGGGAGTTCAGAGACCCAGTACTTC.

CDR3 loop: CASTRVNYGYTF. The DNA for the CDR3 is TGTGCCAGCACCAGGGTTAACTATGGCTACACCTTC. V gene TRBV2 combines with J gene TRBJ1-2; TRBD1 is a possible D gene (5 bases). The CDR3 totals 12 residues. Trimming left V 7 bases short and J 1 base short, with 7 bases between. Germline V gene data show CDR1 as SNHLY and CDR2 as FYNNEI.

The chain links TRBV30 to TRBJ1-2; TRBD1 aligns across 9 bases. The CDR3 extends over 12 amino acids. Losses at the gene ends were 6 bases for V and 7 bases for J; bases not matched to a gene: 6. Germline V CDR1 and CDR2: GTSNPN, SVGIG (reference sequence). The chain's CDR3 is CACNTGGVGYTF. CDR3 bases: TGTGCCTGCAACACAGGGGGCGTTGGCTACACCTTC. The entire variable domain, with the rest obtained from reference TRBV30 and TRBJ1-2, is as follows: SQTIHQWPATLVQPVGSPLSLECTVEGTSNPNLYWYRQAAGRGLQLLFYSVGIGQISSEVPQNLSASRPQDRQFILSSKKLLLSDSGFYLCACNTGGVGYTFGSGTRLTVV.

The rearrangement links TRBV15 to TRBJ2-2, with TRBD2 as a possible D gene (5 bases). V lost 0 bases to trimming and J lost 3 bases, with 11 bases between them. The CDR3 spans 16 residues. The germline gives CDR1 LNHNV, CDR2 YYDKDF (reference sequence). The CDR3 DNA follows: TGTGCCACCAGCAGAGAAGGAGGATGGGACACCGGGGAGCTGTTTTTT. It codes for CATSREGGWDTGELFF.

The chain recombines TRBV10-3 with TRBJ1-1; D may be TRBD1 (5 bases). The germline gives CDR1 ENHRY, CDR2 SYGVKD. The CDR3 length is 13 residues. V was cut by 7 bases and J by 2 bases, with 11 bases left in between. CDR3 nucleotide sequence: TGTGCCATCACCGGGGGACCTAACACTGAAGCTTTCTTT. This codes for CAITGGPNTEAFF.

The J gene is TRBJ2-2, the V gene TRBV18; 8 bases match TRBD2. CDR1 KGHSH and CDR2 LQKENI come from the germline V gene. With V trimmed by 3 bases and J by 6 bases, 6 bases remained unmatched. This CDR3 has 15 amino acids. The CDR3: CASSPGTSSSGELFF. In DNA form, the CDR3 reads TGTGCCAGCTCACCCGGGACTAGTTCTTCCGGGGAGCTGTTTTTT.

This clone occurred once. The gene calls are TRBV29-1 and TRBJ2-1; tentative D call: TRBD2 (5 bases). Trimming shortened V by 3 bases and J by 5 bases, and 14 bases separated the two germline ends. The CDR3 is 14 amino acids. CDR1 is SQVTM and CDR2 is ANQGSEA in the germline V gene. CDR3 sequence reads: CSVESGRADNEQFF. The CDR3 nucleotides are TGCAGCGTTGAGAGTGGGAGAGCGGACAATGAGCAGTTCTTC.

The gene calls are TRBV29-1 and TRBJ2-5; D remains unclear. The CDR3 length is 13 residues. V lost 4 bases and J lost 1, with 10 bases in between. The germline V gene encodes CDR1 SQVTM and CDR2 ANQGSEA. CDR3 amino acids: CSVVAGPQETQYF. CDR3 sequence (DNA): TGCAGCGTTGTCGCAGGCCCCCAAGAGACCCAGTACTTC.

This clone has a single count. The CDR3, as DNA: TGTGCCATCAGTGAGAGCCCGACAAGGGGGGCCATCGGGGAGCTGTTTTTT. This codes for CAISESPTRGAIGELFF. J is TRBJ2-2 and V is TRBV10-3; possibly TRBD1 or TRBD2 for D (6 bases each). V lost 2 bases and J 7 bases, leaving 20 bases between the germline ends. The CDR3 runs to 17 residues. Germline CDR1 reads ENHRY; CDR2 reads SYGVKD.

The chain employs TRBV7-9 and TRBJ2-7; 10 nucleotides align to TRBD2. V was clipped by 8 bases and J by 1 base; unmatched bases: 14. Germline lookup yields CDR1 SEHNR and CDR2 FQNEAQ (reference sequence). This CDR3 contains 17 residues. CDR3 residues: CASGKREGLGLSYEQYF. In DNA form, the CDR3 reads TGTGCCAGCGGGAAGCGGGAGGGCCTCGGGCTTTCCTACGAGCAGTACTTC. Filled out from reference TRBV7-9 and TRBJ2-7, the complete variable domain reads DTGVSQNPRHKITKRGQNVTFRCDPISEHNRLYWYRQTLGQGPEFLTYFQNEAQLEKSRLLSDRFSAERPKGSFSTLEIQRTEQGDSAMYLCASGKREGLGLSYEQYFGPGTRLTVT.

J is TRBJ1-5 and V is TRBV7-6; 8 bases match TRBD1. This CDR3 is 18 amino acids long. V lost 2 bases to trimming and J lost 0 bases; unmatched junction nucleotides: 9. The germline CDR1 and CDR2 sequences are SGHVS and FNYEAQ. CDR3: CASSLWAGGVDSNQPQHF. DNA of the CDR3: TGTGCCAGCAGCTTATGGGCAGGGGGCGTGGATAGCAATCAGCCCCAGCATTTT.

The CDR3, as DNA: TGTGCCAGCAGCTCGAACGAGGGGGGAACTGGGGCCAACGTCCTGACTTTC. Encoded protein: CASSSNEGGTGANVLTF. The chain uses TRBV7-9 and TRBJ2-6; D possibly uses TRBD1 or TRBD2 (6 bases each). Germline V gives CDR1 SEHNR, CDR2 FQNEAQ (reference sequence). With 4 bases removed from V and 2 bases from J, the gap between germline ends came to 15 bases. The CDR3 length is 17 residues.

The DNA for the CDR3 is TGTGCCAGCAGACGGGTCAGCGGAAATCAGCCCCAGCATTTT. It codes for CASRRVSGNQPQHF. The chain carries TRBV6-6 and TRBJ1-5; D is unresolved. Germline CDR1 is MNHNY and CDR2 is SVGAGI (reference sequence). Between the trimmed V and J ends, which lost 6 bases and 4 bases, there was a span of 13 bases. The CDR3 is 14 residues long.